This T cell receptor beta chain emerged from a study of T cell responses to AZD1222 COVID-19 vaccine. In regard to this clone: Its cognate antigen is unknown.

Combined were second doses at about 4 or about 12 weeks. The repertoire was sequenced with immunoSEQ multiplex PCR; TCRdb's copy has only in-frame clones and lacks some. There are 180,000 or so clones in the sample; approximately 90% occur only once, and about 1.8% lies in the top ten. Study-level points and caveats: The breadth and depth of Spike-specific TCRs increased once two AZD1222 doses had been given. Spike regions recognized by vaccine-associated CD4 TCRs spanned the protein, led by 160-218 and 743-854. Of the AZD1222 recipients, only 5 to 7 were seropositive at baseline.

The clonotype was recovered from an adult who received the AZD1222 COVID-19 vaccine. The specimen comprised peripheral blood, sampled 28 days after the second AZD1222 dose.

As DNA, the CDR3 is TGCGCCAGCAGCCCTGGGGGAGGGGGGCCTGGAAACACCATATATTTT. Residues: CASSPGGGGPGNTIYF. The rearrangement joins TRBV4-3 to TRBJ1-3, with D possibly being TRBD1 (6 bases). Germline V gene lookup returns CDR1 LGHNA and CDR2 YSLEER. This CDR3 has 16 residues. Trimming cost V 4 bases and J 2 bases, with 15 bases left between them.